The table lists the clone carrying this T cell receptor (beta chain) with a few counts. Antigen: not known. The data belong to a study of CD8 T cells in ankylosing spondylitis. Quantitative barcoded 5'-RACE was used to prepare TCR beta libraries. MiXCR, applied by TCRdb to the 5' RACE reads, yields one record per CDR3 protein. This repertoire shows about 250,000 distinct CDR3 sequences, 20% to 30% found once; its top ten account for more than 0.6%. Overall study results and limits: Prior literature has documented some motif variants in synovial fluid and blood from reactive arthritis.

V dropped 0 bases and J dropped 1 base, with 14 bases sitting between them. From germline, CDR1 is DFQATT and CDR2 SNEGSKA (reference sequence). This CDR3 comprises 16 residues. The sequence derives from a male donor with ankylosing spondylitis or in good health (not recorded which). This chain connects TRBV20-1 to TRBJ2-3; D ambiguous. Sequencing input: blood, either unsorted or a sorted T cell fraction (not recorded which). CDR3 bases: TGCAGTGCTAGAGATCATGAGAGATCTGGCACAGATACGCAGTATTTT. The encoded protein is CSARDHERSGTDTQYF.